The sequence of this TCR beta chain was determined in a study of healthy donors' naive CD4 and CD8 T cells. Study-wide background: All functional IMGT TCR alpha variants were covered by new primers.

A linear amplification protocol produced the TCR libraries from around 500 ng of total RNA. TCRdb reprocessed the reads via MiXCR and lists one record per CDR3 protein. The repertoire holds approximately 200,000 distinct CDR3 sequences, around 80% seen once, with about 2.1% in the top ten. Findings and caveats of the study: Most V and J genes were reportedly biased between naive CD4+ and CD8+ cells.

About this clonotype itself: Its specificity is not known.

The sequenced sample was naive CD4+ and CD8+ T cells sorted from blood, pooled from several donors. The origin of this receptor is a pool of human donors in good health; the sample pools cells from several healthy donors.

The CDR3 loop is CASSPGGGYNEQFF. The CDR3 bases are TGCGCCAGCAGCCCGGGCGGAGGTTACAATGAGCAGTTCTTC. The chain couples TRBV4-1 to TRBJ2-1, with a tentative D call TRBD2 (5 bases). Trimming took off 4 bases at V and 4 bases at J, with 11 bases between the two ends. The CDR3 is 14 residues long. Germline CDR1 reads MGHRA; CDR2 reads YSYEKL.